The sequence of this T cell receptor beta chain was determined in a study of shared clonotypes between healthy human individuals. Trimming took 1 base from V and 5 from J; bases not matched to a gene: 8. The CDR3 runs 17 residues. CDR1 is MGHRA and CDR2 is YSYEKL in the germline V gene. This table comes from immunoSEQ multiplex PCR, and its TCRdb copy is limited to in-frame clones, with some not included. The sample includes 850,000 to 1,100,000 clones, 70% to 85% of them seen just once. This TCR came from a man between 18 and 29 years old in good health. Some clones in this sample may be carry-over from other donors' samples. This chain links TRBV4-1 with TRBJ2-1, with 10 bases that match TRBD1. What was sequenced was memory CD4+ T cells from PBMCs. Documented subset: CD45RA-negative fraction. The CDR3 DNA sequence: TGCGCCAGCAGCCAAGTTGGCCGGGACAGGGGAGACAATGAGCAGTTCTTC. Translating it yields CASSQVGRDRGDNEQFF.